A selection of T cell receptor beta chains follows, all from one sample in a study of blood T cell repertoires in COVID-19. The method was immunoSEQ multiplex PCR; TCRdb's version includes in-frame clones alone and lacks a portion of them. Among 250,000 to 300,000 clones listed, roughly nine tenths were seen once. Sequenced material: peripheral blood. Every receptor here comes from a man aged 18 to 35 with active or convalescent COVID-19. Both conserved end residues are part of each CDR3. D genes are given only for firm matches. Only some rows state a clone size, as once, few, many or a class for expanded clones.

D | J | size | V | DNA | CDR3
. | TRBJ2-3 | . | TRBV4-1 | TGCGCCAGCAGACCCGGGGGCACAGATACGCAGTATTTT | CASRPGGTDTQYF
. | TRBJ2-3 | . | TRBV6-6 | TGTGCCAGCACCCTCCCGGAGGGGGGGGGCACAGATACGCAGTATTTT | CASTLPEGGGTDTQYF
TRBD2 | TRBJ2-5 | . | TRBV19 | TGTGCCAGTAGTGCGGCTAGCGGGCTCACAGGAGAGACCCAGTACTTC | CASSAASGLTGETQYF
. | TRBJ1-3 | . | TRBV18 | TGTGCCAGCTCACCTACTAGTTTGAGGGCTGGAAACACCATATATTTT | CASSPTSLRAGNTIYF
TRBD2 | TRBJ2-7 | . | TRBV4-1 | TGCGCCAGCAGCCAGGAGGCGGGGGTTTCCTACGAGCAGTACTTC | CASSQEAGVSYEQYF
. | TRBJ2-7 | . | TRBV27 | TGTGCCAGCAGTCCCCGATCAGGGGCTAACGAGCAGTACTTC | CASSPRSGANEQYF
TRBD1 | TRBJ2-5 | . | TRBV9 | TGTGCCAGCAGCACCTGGGACAGCCAAGAGACCCAGTACTTC | CASSTWDSQETQYF
. | TRBJ1-2 | . | TRBV30 | TGTGCCTGCCAAATACAAGGGGTTGGTGGCTACACCTTC | CACQIQGVGGYTF
. | TRBJ2-7 | . | TRBV4-1 | TGCGCCAGCAGCCAAGGGCAGTACTCCTACGAGCAGTACTTC | CASSQGQYSYEQYF
. | TRBJ2-1 | . | TRBV11-3 | TGTGCCAGCAGCCCAATGGCCGGGGATGAGCAGTTCTTC | CASSPMAGDEQFF
. | TRBJ2-1 | . | TRBV4-2 | TGTGCCAGCAGCCAAGAGCTCCCCGGTGATGAGCAGTTCTTC | CASSQELPGDEQFF
TRBD1 | TRBJ2-7 | . | TRBV4-1 | TGCGCCAGCAGCCGAACGACAGGGGGCGGTGACGAGCAGTACTTC | CASSRTTGGGDEQYF
. | TRBJ2-2 | . | TRBV19 | TGTGCCAGTAGTATCAGGACCGGGGAGCTGTTTTTT | CASSIRTGELFF
TRBD1 | TRBJ2-3 | . | TRBV7-9 | TGTGCCAGCAGCCCCCTTGAGACAGGGGGGCTGTATTTT | CASSPLETGGLYF
TRBD2 | TRBJ2-2 | . | TRBV20-1 | TGCAGTGCTAGTCCCCAGAACCGCGGGGGGGCCGGGGAGCTGTTTTTT | CSASPQNRGGAGELFF
TRBD1 | TRBJ2-3 | . | TRBV5-4 | TGTGCCAGCAGTTCCCCCGGGACAGGTGGTACAGATACGCAGTATTTT | CASSSPGTGGTDTQYF
. | TRBJ1-3 | . | TRBV28 | TGTGCCAGCGGGAGGATCCACTACTCTGGAAACACCATATATTTT | CASGRIHYSGNTIYF
. | TRBJ1-1 | . | TRBV6-5 | TGTGCCAGCAGTCGGACAAGGTCCACTGAAGCTTTCTTT | CASSRTRSTEAFF
. | TRBJ2-1 | few | TRBV6-5 | TGTGCCAGCAGGGGAGAAACCAGCTCCTACAATGAGCAGTTCTTC | CASRGETSSYNEQFF
TRBD2 | TRBJ2-2 | . | TRBV7-9 | TGTGCCAGCAGCTCTACTAGCGGGTTTGCCGGGGAGCTGTTTTTT | CASSSTSGFAGELFF
. | TRBJ2-1 | . | TRBV30 | TGTGCCTGGAGTGTACAGATAGGGGTTGAGCAGTTCTTC | CAWSVQIGVEQFF
. | TRBJ1-2 | . | TRBV6-5 | TGTGCCAGCAGGGAGGACAGAGTCTATGGCTACACCTTC | CASREDRVYGYTF
. | TRBJ1-1 | . | TRBV15 | TGTGCCACCAGCAGAGACTGGCCGATCAGGGGAGAGGCTTTCTTT | CATSRDWPIRGEAFF
. | TRBJ2-1 | few | TRBV4-3 | TGCGCCAGCAGCCTTTCCTGGACAGACAATGAGCAGTTCTTC | CASSLSWTDNEQFF
. | TRBJ1-6 | . | TRBV19 | TGTGCCAGTAGGGACAGCCTGAATTCACCCCTCCACTTT | CASRDSLNSPLHF
. | TRBJ1-3 | . | TRBV10-3 | TGTGCCATCGCAAGTAGGCCGGAGGGAAACACCATATATTTT | CAIASRPEGNTIYF
. | TRBJ1-6 | once | TRBV6-1 | TGTGCCAGCATAGCCCAGGGGAATTCACCCCTCCACTTT | CASIAQGNSPLHF
. | TRBJ2-3 | once | TRBV7-3 | TGTGCCAGCAGCTTTGGGGCCGAAGATACGCAGTATTTT | CASSFGAEDTQYF
TRBD1 | TRBJ1-5 | . | TRBV28 | TGTGCCAGCAAGGCAGGGGGGAACTCCAATCAGCCCCAGCATTTT | CASKAGGNSNQPQHF
. | TRBJ2-7 | . | TRBV6-2/TRBV6-3 | TGTGCCAGCAGTCGGTTCGGGAGCTCCTACGAGCAGTACTTC | CASSRFGSSYEQYF
TRBD1 | TRBJ1-6 | . | TRBV5-1 | TGCGCCAGCAGCTTGGGACGGGACAGGGTAAATTCACCCCTCCACTTT | CASSLGRDRVNSPLHF
. | TRBJ1-1 | once | TRBV19 | TGTGCCAGTAGTTTTCCAACCGGGATGAACACTGAAGCTTTCTTT | CASSFPTGMNTEAFF
TRBD1 | TRBJ2-7 | once | TRBV5-1 | TGCGCCAGCAGCCCCGGGACAGGGGGCGAGCAGTACTTC | CASSPGTGGEQYF
. | TRBJ2-1 | . | TRBV3-1/TRBV3-2 | TGTGCCAGCAGCCCCACGGTGGGCAGGGCCGGTGAGCAGTTCTTC | CASSPTVGRAGEQFF
TRBD1 | TRBJ2-7 | . | TRBV7-7 | TGTGCTAGCAGTCCGGGACAGGGATACGAGCAGTACTTC | CASSPGQGYEQYF
TRBD1 | TRBJ2-3 | . | TRBV11-2 | TGTGCCAGCAGCAACAGGGGGCGCTTGATGTGGGATACGCAGTATTTT | CASSNRGRLMWDTQYF
TRBD1 | TRBJ2-7 | . | TRBV5-1 | TGCGCCAGCAGCTACAGGGGGTACGAGCAGTACTTC | CASSYRGYEQYF
TRBD2 | TRBJ2-3 | few | TRBV7-8 | TGTGCCAGCAGCTCAAGCGGGAGGGCCGGGGCAGATACGCAGTATTTT | CASSSSGRAGADTQYF
. | TRBJ1-2 | . | TRBV15 | TGTGCCACCAGCAGAGGCCCTCAGGGGTATGGCTACACCTTC | CATSRGPQGYGYTF
TRBD1 | TRBJ1-1 | . | TRBV6-1 | TGTGCCAGCAGTGAACCGGGACAGCCGAACACTGAAGCTTTCTTT | CASSEPGQPNTEAFF
. | TRBJ2-1 | . | TRBV4-1 | TGCGCTTCCTGCCGGGACACAGACTACAATGAGCAGTTCTTC | CASCRDTDYNEQFF
TRBD2 | TRBJ2-7 | . | TRBV6-5 | TGTGCCAGCAGTCACAGCGGGATGAGGAACGAGCAGTACTTC | CASSHSGMRNEQYF
. | TRBJ1-3 | . | TRBV3-1/TRBV3-2 | TGTGCCAGCAGCGTAAAGGGAGTGGACACCATATATTTT | CASSVKGVDTIYF
TRBD1 | TRBJ1-2 | . | TRBV19 | TGTGCCAGTAGTCCCGGACAGGGCTATGGCTACACCTTC | CASSPGQGYGYTF
TRBD1 | TRBJ1-1 | once | TRBV6-5 | TGTGCCAGCAGTTACCTTGACAGGGACACTGAAGCTTTCTTT | CASSYLDRDTEAFF
. | TRBJ1-2 | once | TRBV5-4 | TGTGCCAGCAGCACGGACAAGGGGGGGATTGTCTATGGCTACACCTTC | CASSTDKGGIVYGYTF
. | TRBJ2-7 | . | TRBV29-1 | TGCAGCGTTGAAGATCCGGGGGGCAAGCAGTACTTC | CSVEDPGGKQYF
TRBD2 | TRBJ2-3 | . | TRBV7-6 | TGTGCCAGCAGCACTAGCGGGGCAAACACAGATACGCAGTATTTT | CASSTSGANTDTQYF
. | TRBJ2-2 | . | TRBV18 | TGTGCCAGCTCACCCCGTAGTAGTGCAGGCACCGGGGAGCTGTTTTTT | CASSPRSSAGTGELFF
. | TRBJ2-3 | . | TRBV7-9 | TGTGCCAGCAGCTCGACAGTAATGTCAGATACGCAGTATTTT | CASSSTVMSDTQYF
. | TRBJ2-7 | . | TRBV7-2 | TGTGCCAGCAGCTTCTCGGCAGGGGTCCAATACGAGCAGTACTTC | CASSFSAGVQYEQYF